This T cell receptor (beta chain) derives from a study of T cells after yellow fever vaccination. Study-level background: Libraries from low-cell-number fractions were prepared with the SMART-Seq v4 Ultra Low Input RNA kit.

Broader study findings: The secondary response peaked faster, at day 5 versus 15, but was weaker. Overlap between CD4 and CD8 compartments was detected for a small share of clonotypes.

A 5'RACE template-switching step, the method used to make TCR cDNA, added a universal primer site and UMIs. Each CDR3 protein is one row after TCRdb ran MiXCR on the 5' RACE reads. Of 200,000 to 250,000 distinct CDR3 sequences in the sample, approximately 3% were seen once. A note on this clonotype: The antigen is unknown.

V shed 4 bases and J shed 3 bases, with 13 bases lying between them. This CDR3 is 15 amino acids long. In germline, CDR1 is SGHVS, CDR2 FQNEAQ. The sample in question was CD4+ T cells sorted from PBMCs, obtained 10 days after the yellow fever booster vaccination. The V and J genes are TRBV7-8 and TRBJ1-5; D not resolved. This sequence was found in a man aged 18-30 years who received the YFV17D yellow fever vaccine. The CDR3 region has the DNA TGTGCCAGCAGCTCAGGCGGGCGGATCAATCAGCCCCAGCATTTT. Protein sequence: CASSSGGRINQPQHF.